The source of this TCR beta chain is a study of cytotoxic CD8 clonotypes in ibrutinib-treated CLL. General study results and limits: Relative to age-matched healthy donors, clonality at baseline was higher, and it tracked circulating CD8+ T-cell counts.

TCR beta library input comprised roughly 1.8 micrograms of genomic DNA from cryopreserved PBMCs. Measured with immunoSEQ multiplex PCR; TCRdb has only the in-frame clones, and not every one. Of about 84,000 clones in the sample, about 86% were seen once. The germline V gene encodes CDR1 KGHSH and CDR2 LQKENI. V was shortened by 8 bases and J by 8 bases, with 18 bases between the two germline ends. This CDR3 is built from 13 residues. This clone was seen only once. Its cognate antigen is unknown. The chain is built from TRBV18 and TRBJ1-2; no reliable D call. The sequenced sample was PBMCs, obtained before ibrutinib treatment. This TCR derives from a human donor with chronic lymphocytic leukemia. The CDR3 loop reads CASTAHVKRGYTF. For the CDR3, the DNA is TGTGCCAGCACAGCCCACGTAAAGAGGGGCTACACCTTC. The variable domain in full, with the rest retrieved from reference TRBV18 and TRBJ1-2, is NAGVMQNPRHLVRRRGQEARLRCSPMKGHSHVYWYRQLPEEGLKFMVYLQKENIIDESGMPKERFSAEFPKEGPSILRIQQVVRGDSAAYFCASTAHVKRGYTFGSGTRLTVV.